One and the same sample provided the 14 T cell receptor beta chains below, sequenced in a study of cytomegalovirus exposure and HLA in healthy donors. Libraries were prepared by immunoSEQ multiplex PCR; TCRdb keeps only in-frame clonotypes and omits some of them. Of about 240,000 clones detected, approximately 86% appear once; the ten largest clones hold less than 1.5%. The sample taken for sequencing was PBMCs. Every receptor here comes from a woman under 40 in good health and CMV-seropositive.

This chain joins TRBV6-5 and TRBJ1-1; 9 bases line up with TRBD1. CDR1 and CDR2 (germline): MNHEY, SVGAGI. The CDR3 totals 15 residues. J lost 5 bases, V lost 5 bases, and 9 bases had no gene match. The CDR3 reads CASSRTGAGYTEAFF. The CDR3 DNA is TGTGCCAGCAGTAGGACAGGGGCCGGGTATACTGAAGCTTTCTTT.

The V and J genes are TRBV4-1 and TRBJ2-3; weak D call: TRBD1 (6 bases). The CDR3 contains 15 residues. Germline CDR1 is MGHRA and CDR2 is YSYEKL. The V and J ends lost 3 bases and 0 bases respectively, with 10 bases between them. The CDR3 loop reads CASSQGTPSTDTQYF. CDR3 in DNA: TGCGCCAGCAGCCAGGGGACACCTAGCACAGATACGCAGTATTTT.

J is TRBJ2-1 and V is TRBV7-9; 13 nucleotides match TRBD2. Germline-derived CDR1 and CDR2 are SEHNR and FQNEAQ (reference sequence). This CDR3 comprises 17 residues. V shed 5 bases and J 6 bases; nucleotides not matched to a gene: 10. The CDR3 sequence is CASSQGLAGLHGNEQFF. In DNA, the CDR3 is TGTGCCAGCAGCCAGGGACTAGCGGGGTTACACGGCAATGAGCAGTTCTTC.

This chain links TRBV6-6 with TRBJ2-7, with 8 bases lining up with TRBD1. The V and J ends lost 6 bases and 1 base, in that order; junction bases with no gene match: 2. CDR1 is MNHNY and CDR2 is SVGAGI in the germline V gene (reference sequence). The CDR3 length is 13 residues. The CDR3 sequence is CASRQGGSYEQYF. CDR3 sequence (DNA): TGTGCCAGCAGACAGGGGGGATCCTACGAGCAGTACTTC.

The V call is TRBV5-5, the J call TRBJ2-7; 8 nucleotides align to TRBD2. After removal of 0 bases from V and 5 bases from J, the junction contained 4 bases not matched to a gene. This CDR3 comprises 14 residues. Germline V gives CDR1 SGHKS, CDR2 YYEKEE (reference sequence). As DNA, the CDR3 is TGTGCCAGCAGCTTGGCCGGGGGGGCGCACGAGCAGTACTTC. Translating gives CASSLAGGAHEQYF.

The gene calls are TRBV4-2 and TRBJ2-5; D call uncertain. Germline V gives CDR1 LGHNA, CDR2 YNFKEQ. The CDR3 contains 15 residues. Trimming pared 0 bases from V and 0 bases from J, leaving 8 bases between. The CDR3 loop is CASSQDSQYQETQYF. The CDR3 bases are TGTGCCAGCAGCCAAGATTCGCAGTACCAAGAGACCCAGTACTTC.

This rearrangement joins TRBV19 to TRBJ1-2, with 7 bases matching TRBD1. The ends lost 5 bases at V and 4 bases at J; junction bases unmatched: 13. Germline V gene sequence: CDR1 LNHDA, CDR2 SQIVND (reference sequence). The CDR3 loop spans 16 amino acids. The CDR3, as DNA: TGTGCCAGTAGTCGGGACAGCTCCTCACCTCCCTATGGCTACACCTTC. Translating it yields CASSRDSSSPPYGYTF.

This chain connects TRBV6-1 to TRBJ1-2; TRBD1 matches 7 bases. The CDR3 sequence is 13 residues long. With 1 base clipped from V and 8 bases from J, the junction kept 4 bases outside the gene matches. Germline lookup yields CDR1 MNHNS and CDR2 SASEGT. This CDR3 is CASSEEQGIGYTF. CDR3 nucleotide sequence: TGTGCCAGCAGTGAAGAACAGGGGATAGGCTACACCTTC.

The sample holds one count of this clone. The genes are TRBV11-3 and TRBJ2-5, with 8 positions matching TRBD2. Germline V gene data show CDR1 as SGHNT and CDR2 as YENEEA. V shed 3 bases and J 5 bases; nucleotides not matched to a gene: 8. The CDR3 consists of 15 residues. CDR3 region: CASSFGGAFRETQYF. For the CDR3, the DNA is TGTGCCAGCAGCTTCGGGGGGGCGTTTAGGGAGACCCAGTACTTC.

The V call is TRBV7-9, the J call TRBJ1-4, with D perhaps TRBD1 (5 bases). CDR1 is SEHNR and CDR2 is FQNEAQ in the germline V gene (reference sequence). The CDR3 length is 16 residues. V was cut by 1 base and J by 0 bases, with 9 bases left in between. CDR3 sequence reads: CASSLGQIATNEKLFF. The CDR3 region has the DNA TGTGCCAGCAGCTTAGGACAGATTGCAACTAATGAAAAACTGTTTTTT.

The chain employs TRBV14 and TRBJ2-1; no clear D gene. The V gene's germline CDR1 is SGHDN and CDR2 FVKESK. V shed 0 bases and J shed 15 bases, with 12 bases lying between them. The CDR3 has 12 amino acids. This CDR3 reads CASSQDRWALFF. The CDR3 nucleotides read TGTGCCAGCAGCCAAGATCGGTGGGCCTTGTTCTTC.

This CDR3 is CASSPLAGNNEQFF. For the CDR3, the DNA is TGTGCCAGCAGCCCCCTAGCGGGAAACAATGAGCAGTTCTTC. The V and J genes are TRBV7-9 and TRBJ2-1, with 9 bases lining up with TRBD2. The CDR3 is 14 residues long. The J segment lost 5 bases and the V segment lost 5 bases, leaving 4 bases of the junction unmatched. Germline V gene sequence: CDR1 SEHNR, CDR2 FQNEAQ (reference sequence).

The genes are TRBV6-5 and TRBJ1-1; 8 nucleotides agree with TRBD1. After removal of 2 bases from V and 3 bases from J, the junction contained 8 bases not matched to a gene. Germline V gene data show CDR1 as MNHEY and CDR2 as SVGAGI. The CDR3 consists of 16 residues. The CDR3 reads CASSYGDRGPYTEAFF. The CDR3, as DNA: TGTGCCAGCAGTTACGGTGACAGGGGTCCTTACACTGAAGCTTTCTTT.

About this clone itself: A junction end diverges from the germline sequence, so it may reflect a read error. This sequence joins TRBV5-4 and TRBJ1-1, with 8 nucleotides matching TRBD1. The CDR3 totals 14 residues. Germline V gives CDR1 SGHNT, CDR2 YYREEE (reference sequence). CDR3 sequence: CASSLDRELPEAFF. The CDR3 DNA follows: TGTGCCAGCAGTTTGGACAGGGAGCTCCCTGAAGCTTTCTTT. The full variable domain, with the rest looked up from reference TRBV5-4 and TRBJ1-1, is ETGVTQSPTHLIKTRGQQVTLRCSSQSGHNTVSWYQQALGQGPQFIFQYYREEENGRGNFPPRFSGLQFPNYSSELNVNALELDDSALYLCASSLDRELPEAFFGQGTRLTVV.